This TCR beta chain came from a study of T cell responses to AZD1222 COVID-19 vaccine. General study findings and limits: Two doses of AZD1222 preceded a rise in Spike-specific TCR breadth and depth. White British donors predominated, females outnumbered males, and clonal diversity was possibly underestimated.

Sequencing was performed with immunoSEQ multiplex PCR; in TCRdb, only in-frame clones are kept and a portion is missing. The data hold about 56,000 clones, with roughly three quarters observed a single time. For this clone: No antigen is known for it.

Whether given at about 4 or about 12 weeks, second doses were pooled. CDR1 is MNHEY and CDR2 is SVGAGI in the germline V gene. V was cut by 6 bases and J by 0 bases, with 12 bases left in between. This CDR3 is 15 amino acids long. The receptor comes from an adult who received the AZD1222 COVID-19 vaccine. The chain employs TRBV6-5 and TRBJ1-5; TRBD1 might be the D (6 bases). The material sequenced was peripheral blood, taken 28 days after the second AZD1222 dose. The CDR3 here is CASRVDSYSNQPQHF. In nucleotides, the CDR3 is TGTGCCAGCAGGGTGGACAGTTATAGCAATCAGCCCCAGCATTTT.